Below, one T cell receptor beta chain is given with its context. The target of this receptor is not known. No clone much larger than this one lies a single base away; base qualities are absent. This sample was included in a study of response to subunit inactivated influenza vaccine (dated by TCRdb to 2016 to 2019). Broadly, across the study: Deep quantitative T cell receptor repertoire profiling was used in the study to track responses to a trivalent subunit inactivated influenza vaccine. Broader findings and caveats from the paper: According to the authors, only a limited number of new T cells may be recruited by each seasonal influenza vaccination.

CDR1 and CDR2 are drawn from the germline V gene: SGHRS, YFSETQ. The junction carries 10 bases between V and J, which are trimmed by 1 base and 8 bases respectively. From the cysteine up to the phenylalanine, the CDR3 has a length of 13 residues. CDR3 DNA is the only sequence kept; it has 39 bases, read in frame from the first base. Receptor libraries were prepared by RT-PCR. Instrument on record: Illumina HiSeq 2500. Through fastp at Q25 and MiXCR, TCRdb rebuilt clones from the public reads, retaining in-frame beta chains. For every CDR3 protein sequence, its rows merge into one entry that carries the most common genes and DNA. This sample comprises 450,000 to 600,000 distinct CDR3 sequences, approximately 7.8% of them detected only once. The ten largest make up under 15% of the sample.

Rearrangement joined TRBV5-1 to TRBJ2-1; too little of a D gene remains to name it. The source was PBMCs from blood, collected approximately 25 months after vaccination. The clonotype originates from a man in his fifties or sixties who received an inactivated influenza vaccine. Donor details come from another sample of the same person, matched by shared clones. The DNA sequence is as follows: TGCGCCAGCAGCTTGTCCCGTTTACATGAGCAGTTCTTC. It specifies CASSLSRLHEQFF.